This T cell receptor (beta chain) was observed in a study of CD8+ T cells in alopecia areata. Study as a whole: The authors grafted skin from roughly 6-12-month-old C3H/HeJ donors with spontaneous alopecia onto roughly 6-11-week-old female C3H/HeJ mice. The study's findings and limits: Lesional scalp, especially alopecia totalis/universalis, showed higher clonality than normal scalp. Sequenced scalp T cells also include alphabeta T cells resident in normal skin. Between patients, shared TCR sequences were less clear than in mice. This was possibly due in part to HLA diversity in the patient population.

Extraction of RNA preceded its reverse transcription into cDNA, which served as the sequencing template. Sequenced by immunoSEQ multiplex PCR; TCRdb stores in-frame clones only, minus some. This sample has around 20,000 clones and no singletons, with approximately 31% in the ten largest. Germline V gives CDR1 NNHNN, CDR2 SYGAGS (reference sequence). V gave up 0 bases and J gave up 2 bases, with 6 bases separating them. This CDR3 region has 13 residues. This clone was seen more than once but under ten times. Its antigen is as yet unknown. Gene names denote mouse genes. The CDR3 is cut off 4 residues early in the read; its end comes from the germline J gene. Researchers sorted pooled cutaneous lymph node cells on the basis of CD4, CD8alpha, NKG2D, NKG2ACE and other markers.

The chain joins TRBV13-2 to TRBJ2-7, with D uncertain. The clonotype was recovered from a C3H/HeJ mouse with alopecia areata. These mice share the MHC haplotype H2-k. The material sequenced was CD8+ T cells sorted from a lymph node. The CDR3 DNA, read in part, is TGTGCCAGCGGTGATGCTTGGGCCTAT. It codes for CASGDAWAY. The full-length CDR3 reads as CASGDAWAYEQYF.